What follows are 24 T cell receptor beta chains derived from one specimen sequenced in a study of cytomegalovirus exposure and HLA in healthy donors. The PCR contained 60 Vbeta and 13 Jbeta primers. TCRdb's copy holds only in-frame clones and misses some; the assay was immunoSEQ multiplex PCR. The data show almost 65,000 clones, 60% to 85% seen once. Sequencing was done on a sample of PBMCs. These receptors originate from a male donor in good health and CMV-seropositive.

The chain is built from TRBV2 and TRBJ2-7; 14 bases are a match to TRBD2. CDR3 size: 16 residues. The germline V gene has CDR1 SNHLY and CDR2 FYNNEI. With V trimmed by 2 bases and J by 2 bases, 2 bases remained unmatched. CDR3 coding DNA: TGTGCCAGCAGTGAAAGACTAGCGGGGGGGACCTACGAGCAGTACTTC. Translation gives CASSERLAGGTYEQYF.

This clone was recorded only once. The rearrangement joins TRBV7-9 to TRBJ2-2, with 8 positions matching TRBD1. There are 15 residues in the CDR3. The V segment lost 5 bases and the J segment 2 bases; nucleotides outside the gene matches: 4. Per germline, CDR1 SEHNR and CDR2 FQNEAQ (reference sequence). CDR3 sequence reads: CASSLGTGNTGELFF. CDR3 nucleotide sequence: TGTGCCAGCAGCCTCGGGACAGGCAACACCGGGGAGCTGTTTTTT.

This rearrangement joins TRBV5-6 to TRBJ2-7; D might be TRBD2 (7 bases). Looked up from germline, CDR1 is SGHDT and CDR2 is YYEEEE. The CDR3 extends over 15 amino acids. Trimming removed 0 bases from V and 0 bases from J, with 10 bases in between. CDR3: CASSLEGGASYEQYF. As DNA, the CDR3 is TGTGCCAGCAGCTTGGAAGGGGGGGCCTCCTACGAGCAGTACTTC. The variable domain in full, with the rest retrieved from reference TRBV5-6 and TRBJ2-7, is DAGVTQSPTHLIKTRGQQVTLRCSPKSGHDTVSWYQQALGQGPQFIFQYYEEEERQRGNFPDRFSGHQFPNYSSELNVNALLLGDSALYLCASSLEGGASYEQYFGPGTRLTVT.

The J gene is TRBJ1-3, the V gene TRBV7-2; D not certain. CDR1 is SGHTA, CDR2 FQGNSA, per germline. V was pared by 5 bases and J by 7 bases, with 9 bases between. The CDR3 loop spans 12 amino acids. CDR3 amino acids: CASSLTGNTIYF. The CDR3 coding sequence is TGTGCCAGCAGCCTGACGGGGAACACCATATATTTT.

The chain couples TRBV7-9 to TRBJ1-6; D is undetermined. V dropped 2 bases and J dropped 11 bases, with 10 bases sitting between them. This CDR3 is built from 13 residues. From germline, CDR1 is SEHNR and CDR2 FQNEAQ (reference sequence). In nucleotides, the CDR3 is TGTGCCAGCAGCTTACCGGGAACAACACCCCTCCACTTT. It encodes CASSLPGTTPLHF.

J is TRBJ2-7 and V is TRBV30; 7 bases fit TRBD1. CDR1 is GTSNPN, CDR2 SVGIG, per germline (reference sequence). V was pared by 1 base and J by 3 bases, with 3 bases of the junction left unmatched. This CDR3 comprises 13 residues. In DNA form, the CDR3 reads TGTGCCTGGAGTGGGGGACAGCTCTACGAGCAGTACTTC. It is translated as CAWSGGQLYEQYF.

This clone was picked up a small number of times. This chain connects TRBV5-1 to TRBJ2-5; 11 nucleotides line up with TRBD2. V shed 1 base and J 2 bases; nucleotides not matched to a gene: 10. CDR3 length: 18 residues. CDR1 SGHRS and CDR2 YFSETQ come from the germline V gene. DNA of the CDR3: TGCGCCAGCAGCTTGATTCCTAGCGGGGGGCCAGTACAAGAGACCCAGTACTTC. It encodes CASSLIPSGGPVQETQYF.

Details on this clone: Other nucleotide sequences from this sample produce the same CDR3. The V call is TRBV4-1, the J call TRBJ2-1; 13 bases match TRBD2. Per germline, CDR1 MGHRA and CDR2 YSYEKL. The CDR3 has 17 amino acids. V was clipped by 4 bases and J by 3 bases; unmatched bases: 6. CDR3 coding DNA: TGCGCCAGCAGCCCTCTGACTAGCGGGGGGCTCTACAATGAGCAGTTCTTC. Its translation is CASSPLTSGGLYNEQFF.

This chain joins TRBV7-9 and TRBJ1-1, with D possibly TRBD1 on 5 matching bases. Germline loops: CDR1 SEHNR, CDR2 FQNEAQ (reference sequence). V gave up 1 base and J gave up 0 bases, with 12 bases separating them. The CDR3 totals 16 residues. The CDR3 DNA reads as TGTGCCAGCAGCTTAGTTCCAGGGTTGATGAACACTGAAGCTTTCTTT. Translation gives CASSLVPGLMNTEAFF.

J is TRBJ1-5 and V is TRBV19; D not certain. V gave up 6 bases and J gave up 7 bases, with 13 bases separating them. The CDR3 sequence is 13 residues long. Germline V gene lookup returns CDR1 LNHDA and CDR2 SQIVND (reference sequence). CDR3 sequence (DNA): TGTGCCAGTAGCCTTCTACACGGGCAGCCCCAGCATTTT. Its protein product is CASSLLHGQPQHF. The full variable domain, in which reference TRBV19 and TRBJ1-5 provide the parts outside the CDR3, is DGGITQSPKYLFRKEGQNVTLSCEQNLNHDAMYWYRQDPGQGLRLIYYSQIVNDFQKGDIAEGYSVSREKKESFPLTVTSAQKNPTAFYLCASSLLHGQPQHFGDGTRLSIL.

The chain couples TRBV9 to TRBJ1-4; D is uncertain. The germline CDR1 and CDR2 sequences are SGDLS and YYNGEE. V lost 3 bases and J lost 0, with 12 bases in between. The CDR3 spans 16 residues. The CDR3: CASSARSTATNEKLFF. The CDR3 DNA reads TGTGCCAGCAGCGCACGTTCAACTGCAACTAATGAAAAACTGTTTTTT.

V gene TRBV7-6 combines with J gene TRBJ2-2, with D unresolved. V lost 3 bases to trimming and J lost 3 bases, with 11 bases between them. Germline V CDR1 and CDR2: SGHVS, FNYEAQ. The CDR3 is 15 residues long. The CDR3 nucleotides read TGTGCCAGCAGCTTCGTCGAGCCCTACACCGGGGAGCTGTTTTTT. It translates to CASSFVEPYTGELFF.

This chain uses TRBV19 with TRBJ1-2, with 7 bases identical to TRBD1. Germline loops: CDR1 LNHDA, CDR2 SQIVND (reference sequence). There are 13 residues in the CDR3. The trim removed 3 bases at V and 4 bases at J, leaving 2 bases unmatched. DNA of the CDR3: TGTGCCAGTAGTATGACAGGGATCTATGGCTACACCTTC. Translating gives CASSMTGIYGYTF.

V gene TRBV18 combines with J gene TRBJ1-1, with 11 bases lining up with TRBD1. V shed 3 bases and J 4 bases; nucleotides not matched to a gene: 4. Per the germline V gene, CDR1 is KGHSH and CDR2 is LQKENI. The CDR3 is 15 amino acids. The CDR3 loop is CASSPGTGGSTEAFF. For the CDR3, the DNA is TGTGCCAGCTCACCCGGGACAGGGGGGAGCACTGAAGCTTTCTTT.

This chain uses TRBV18 with TRBJ2-7; the D gene is possibly TRBD1 (5 bases). Trimming cost V 6 bases and J 3 bases, with 12 bases left between them. Germline values: CDR1 KGHSH, CDR2 LQKENI. The CDR3 extends over 13 amino acids. CDR3 in DNA: TGTGCCAGCTCCCAAAGCCAGGGCTACGAGCAGTACTTC. The encoded protein is CASSQSQGYEQYF.

The rearrangement joins TRBV9 to TRBJ1-4; 7 bases line up with TRBD1. From germline, CDR1 is SGDLS and CDR2 YYNGEE. V shed 4 bases, J shed 8 bases, and the junction held 11 bases outside the gene matches. The CDR3 is 15 residues long. The CDR3 DNA follows: TGTGCCAGCAGCTACCGGGACAGACTGGGCGAAAAACTGTTTTTT. Amino acids: CASSYRDRLGEKLFF.

The CDR3 spells CASSFADRDPEAFF. Written as DNA, the CDR3 is TGTGCCAGCAGCTTCGCCGACAGGGATCCTGAAGCTTTCTTT. V gene TRBV5-4 combines with J gene TRBJ1-1, with 7 bases identical to TRBD1. This CDR3 has 14 residues. With V trimmed by 2 bases and J by 6 bases, 7 bases remained unmatched. Germline values: CDR1 SGHNT, CDR2 YYREEE (reference sequence).

This chain links TRBV9 with TRBJ1-1; 7 bases line up with TRBD1. The V gene's germline CDR1 is SGDLS and CDR2 YYNGEE. V was pared by 3 bases and J by 2 bases, with 4 bases of the junction left unmatched. CDR3 length: 14 amino acids. The CDR3 DNA is TGTGCCAGCAGCGCGGGACAGTTAAACACTGAAGCTTTCTTT. This sequence encodes CASSAGQLNTEAFF. The variable domain in full, with the rest retrieved from reference TRBV9 and TRBJ1-1, is DSGVTQTPKHLITATGQRVTLRCSPRSGDLSVYWYQQSLDQGLQFLIQYYNGEERAKGNILERFSAQQFPDLHSELNLSSLELGDSALYFCASSAGQLNTEAFFGQGTRLTVV.

The V and J genes are TRBV9 and TRBJ1-1; D unclear. The CDR3 has 13 amino acids. Germline assignment: CDR1 SGDLS and CDR2 YYNGEE. With 4 bases removed from V and 3 bases from J, the gap between germline ends came to 10 bases. This CDR3 reads CASSRQRDTEAFF. Written as DNA, the CDR3 is TGTGCCAGCAGCCGGCAGAGGGACACTGAAGCTTTCTTT.

The chain is built from TRBV2 and TRBJ2-7, with D perhaps TRBD2 (5 bases). The length of the CDR3 is 10 residues. Germline CDR1 reads SNHLY; CDR2 reads FYNNEI. V was clipped by 8 bases and J by 8 bases, with 10 bases between them. The CDR3 coding sequence is TGTGCCAGCTTGGTCGGGAAGCAGTACTTC. This sequence encodes CASLVGKQYF.

The J gene is TRBJ1-6, the V gene TRBV7-9, with a tentative D call TRBD1 (6 bases). Germline CDR1 is SEHNR and CDR2 is FQNEAQ (reference sequence). The V and J ends lost 4 bases and 12 bases respectively, with 10 bases between them. The CDR3 has 12 amino acids. The CDR3 protein is CASSSTGLPLHF. CDR3 nucleotide sequence: TGTGCCAGCAGCTCCACAGGGTTACCCCTCCACTTT.

This clone has more than one count but fewer than ten. The chain uses TRBV6-5 and TRBJ1-4, with a tentative D call TRBD1 (6 bases). There are 15 residues in the CDR3. CDR1 and CDR2 from the germline V gene are MNHEY and SVGAGI. V was clipped by 7 bases and J by 4 bases, with 16 bases between them. The CDR3 is CASKEGVRDNEKLFF. The CDR3 nucleotides read TGTGCCAGCAAAGAGGGGGTTAGAGATAATGAAAAACTGTTTTTT.

The chain carries TRBV29-1 and TRBJ2-1; 7 nucleotides line up with TRBD1. Germline assignment: CDR1 SQVTM and CDR2 ANQGSEA. With 4 bases clipped from V and 5 bases from J, the junction kept 5 bases outside the gene matches. The CDR3 runs to 13 residues. CDR3 DNA sequence: TGCAGCGTTGGACAGGGTGCAAACAATGAGCAGTTCTTC. The encoded protein is CSVGQGANNEQFF.

This sequence joins TRBV28 and TRBJ1-1, with a tentative D call TRBD1 (6 bases). Germline values: CDR1 MDHEN, CDR2 SYDVKM. The CDR3 runs 14 residues. Trimming shortened V by 8 bases and J by 5 bases, and 18 bases separated the two germline ends. The CDR3 reads CASHKGGRGTEAFF. CDR3 nucleotides: TGTGCCAGCCACAAGGGCGGCAGGGGAACTGAAGCTTTCTTT.